In its sample, the clone carrying this TCR beta chain was seen many times. Its antigen is unidentified. Germline assignment: CDR1 SGHAT and CDR2 FQNNGV. Trimming took 5 bases from V and 4 from J; bases not matched to a gene: 4. The CDR3 is 14 amino acids. TCRdb reprocessed the reads via MiXCR and lists one record per CDR3 protein. The sample gives approximately 130,000 distinct CDR3 sequences, under 30% of which show up once; 34% is in the top ten. This entry comes from a study of T cell repertoires in cytomegalovirus infection. Study observations and caveats: Cumulative frequency of public TCR beta families picked out carriers of CMV plus the relevant HLA.

Sample: PBMCs, sequenced either directly or after in vitro stimulation (not recorded which). The chain links TRBV11-2 to TRBJ1-1; TRBD1 matches at 10 bases. This receptor was identified in a human donor in good health (CMV status not recorded). Some clones in this sample may be carry-over from other donors' samples. Written as DNA, the CDR3 is TGTGCCAGCAGCCGGGACAGGGGATTCACTGAAGCTTTCTTT. As protein: CASSRDRGFTEAFF.